This TCR beta chain emerged from a study of post-analysis software for immune sequencing data. General study results and limits: In patients, TRBV5-6, TRBV5-1 and TRBV20-1 belonged to roughly five TRBV segments found more frequently than in controls.

Presence of unique molecular identifiers characterized the TCR beta cDNA libraries. Via MiXCR, TCRdb re-called the PCR reads, giving one row per CDR3 protein. The table lists approximately 770,000 distinct CDR3 sequences, approximately 44% of them singletons. Germline lookup yields CDR1 MDHEN and CDR2 SYDVKM. The CDR3 extends over 14 amino acids. The V end was cut by 8 bases, the J end by 3 bases, with 17 bases between. Notes on this clonotype: What it binds is unknown.

Sequencing used blood. The chain employs TRBV28 and TRBJ2-7, with no clear D. The source of this sequence is a girl between 5 and 17 years old with multiple sclerosis. CDR3 region: CASLGAAPRYEQYF. CDR3 coding DNA: TGTGCCAGCTTGGGCGCGGCTCCTCGCTACGAGCAGTACTTC.